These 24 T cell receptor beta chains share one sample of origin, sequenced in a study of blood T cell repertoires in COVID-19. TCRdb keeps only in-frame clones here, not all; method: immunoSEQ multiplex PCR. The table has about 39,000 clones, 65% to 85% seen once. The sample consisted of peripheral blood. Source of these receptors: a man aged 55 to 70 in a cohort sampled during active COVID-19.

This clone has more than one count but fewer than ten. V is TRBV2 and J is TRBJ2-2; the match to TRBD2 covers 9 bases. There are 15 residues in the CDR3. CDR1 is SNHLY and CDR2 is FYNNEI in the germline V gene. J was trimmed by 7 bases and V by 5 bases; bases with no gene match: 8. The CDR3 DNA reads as TGTGCCAGCAGTCCCCGCGGGGGGGGTGGCGGGGAGCTGTTTTTT. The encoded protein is CASSPRGGGGGELFF.

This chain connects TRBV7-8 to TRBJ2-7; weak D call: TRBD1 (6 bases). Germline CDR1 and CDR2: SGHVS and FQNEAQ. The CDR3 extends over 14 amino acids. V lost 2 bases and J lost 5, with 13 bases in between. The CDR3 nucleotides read TGTGCCAGCAGCTTACAACAGGGCAAGGACGAGCAGTACTTC. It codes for CASSLQQGKDEQYF.

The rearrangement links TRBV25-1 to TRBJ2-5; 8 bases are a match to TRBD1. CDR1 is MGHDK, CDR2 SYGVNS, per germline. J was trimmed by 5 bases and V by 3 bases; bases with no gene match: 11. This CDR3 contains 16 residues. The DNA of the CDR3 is TGTGCCAGCAGTGACCAAGCTTACAGGGGGTGGGAGACCCAGTACTTC. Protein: CASSDQAYRGWETQYF.

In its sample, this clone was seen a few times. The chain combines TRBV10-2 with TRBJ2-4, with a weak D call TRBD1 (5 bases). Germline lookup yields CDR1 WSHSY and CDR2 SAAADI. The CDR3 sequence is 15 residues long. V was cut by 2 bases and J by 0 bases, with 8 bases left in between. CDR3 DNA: TGCGCCAGCAGTGAGCCAGGGATAGCCAAAAACATTCAGTACTTC. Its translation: CASSEPGIAKNIQYF.

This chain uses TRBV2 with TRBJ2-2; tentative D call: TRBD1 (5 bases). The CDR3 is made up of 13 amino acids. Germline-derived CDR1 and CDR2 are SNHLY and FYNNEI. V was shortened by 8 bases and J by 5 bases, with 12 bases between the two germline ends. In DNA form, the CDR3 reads TGTGCCAGCTCAGGACAAACGACCGGGGAGCTGTTTTTT. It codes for CASSGQTTGELFF. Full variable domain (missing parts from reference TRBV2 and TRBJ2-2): EPEVTQTPSHQVTQMGQEVILRCVPISNHLYFYWYRQILGQKVEFLVSFYNNEISEKSEIFDDQFSVERPDGSNFTLKIRSTKLEDSAMYFCASSGQTTGELFFGEGSRLTVL.

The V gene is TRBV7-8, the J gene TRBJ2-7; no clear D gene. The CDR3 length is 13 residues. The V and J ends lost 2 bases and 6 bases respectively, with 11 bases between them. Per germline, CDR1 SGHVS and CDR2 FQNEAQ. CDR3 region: CASSLLETGEQYF. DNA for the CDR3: TGTGCCAGCAGCTTATTGGAGACGGGCGAGCAGTACTTC.

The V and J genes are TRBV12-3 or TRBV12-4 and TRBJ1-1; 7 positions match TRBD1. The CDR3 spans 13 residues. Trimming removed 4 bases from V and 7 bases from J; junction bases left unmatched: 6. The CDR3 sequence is CASSSPTGVEAFF. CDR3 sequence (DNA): TGTGCCAGCAGTTCTCCAACAGGGGTTGAAGCTTTCTTT.

CDR3 loop: CASSSGTSHYEQYF. The CDR3 DNA reads TGTGCCAGCAGCAGTGGGACTTCCCACTACGAGCAGTACTTC. The V gene is TRBV21-1, the J gene TRBJ2-7; the table calls TRBD2, which could not be checked here. TRBV21-1 counts as a pseudogene. The CDR3 runs 14 residues.

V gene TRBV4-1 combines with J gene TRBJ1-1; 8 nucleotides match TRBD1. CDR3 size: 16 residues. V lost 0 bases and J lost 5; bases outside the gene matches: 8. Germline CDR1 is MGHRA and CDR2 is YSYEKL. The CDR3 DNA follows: TGCGCCAGCAGCCAAGATTCGTTTCAGGGGGCGACTGAAGCTTTCTTT. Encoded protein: CASSQDSFQGATEAFF.

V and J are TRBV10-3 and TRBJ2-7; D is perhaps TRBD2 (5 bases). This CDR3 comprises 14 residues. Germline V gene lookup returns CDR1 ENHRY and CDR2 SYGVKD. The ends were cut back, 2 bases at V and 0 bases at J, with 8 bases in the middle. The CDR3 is CAISETGSSYEQYF. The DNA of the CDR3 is TGTGCCATCAGTGAGACGGGATCCTCCTACGAGCAGTACTTC.

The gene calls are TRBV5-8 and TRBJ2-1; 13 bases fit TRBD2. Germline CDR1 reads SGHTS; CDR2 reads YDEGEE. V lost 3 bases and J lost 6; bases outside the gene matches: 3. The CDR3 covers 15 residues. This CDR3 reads CASSSRTSGGNEQFF. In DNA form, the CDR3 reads TGTGCCAGCAGCTCGCGGACTAGCGGGGGCAATGAGCAGTTCTTC.

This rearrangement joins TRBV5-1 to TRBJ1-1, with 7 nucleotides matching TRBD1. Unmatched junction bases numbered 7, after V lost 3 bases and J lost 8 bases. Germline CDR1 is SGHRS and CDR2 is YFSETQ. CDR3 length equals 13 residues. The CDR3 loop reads CASSSREQGEAFF. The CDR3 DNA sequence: TGCGCCAGCAGCTCTAGGGAACAGGGGGAAGCTTTCTTT.

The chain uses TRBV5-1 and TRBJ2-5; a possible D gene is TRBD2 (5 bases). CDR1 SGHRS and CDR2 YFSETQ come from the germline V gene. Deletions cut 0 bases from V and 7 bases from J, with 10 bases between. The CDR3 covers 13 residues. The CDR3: CASSLEFRGTQYF. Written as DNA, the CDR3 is TGCGCCAGCAGCTTGGAATTTCGGGGGACCCAGTACTTC.

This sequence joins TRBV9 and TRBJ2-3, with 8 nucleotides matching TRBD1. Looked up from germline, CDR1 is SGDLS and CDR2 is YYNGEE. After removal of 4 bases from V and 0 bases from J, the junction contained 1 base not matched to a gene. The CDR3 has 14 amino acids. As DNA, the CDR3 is TGTGCCAGCAGCCGACAGGGGAGCACAGATACGCAGTATTTT. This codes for CASSRQGSTDTQYF.

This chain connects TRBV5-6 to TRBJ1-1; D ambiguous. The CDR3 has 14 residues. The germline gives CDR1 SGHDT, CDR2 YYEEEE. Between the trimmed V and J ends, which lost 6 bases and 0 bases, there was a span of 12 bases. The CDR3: CASTRGAMNTEAFF. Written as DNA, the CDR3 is TGTGCCAGCACCCGGGGAGCAATGAACACTGAAGCTTTCTTT.

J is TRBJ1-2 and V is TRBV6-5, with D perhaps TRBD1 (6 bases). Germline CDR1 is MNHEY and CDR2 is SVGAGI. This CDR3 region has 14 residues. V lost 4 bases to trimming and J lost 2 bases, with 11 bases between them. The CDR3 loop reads CASSSPGQNYGYTF. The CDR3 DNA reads TGTGCCAGCAGTTCTCCGGGACAAAACTATGGCTACACCTTC.

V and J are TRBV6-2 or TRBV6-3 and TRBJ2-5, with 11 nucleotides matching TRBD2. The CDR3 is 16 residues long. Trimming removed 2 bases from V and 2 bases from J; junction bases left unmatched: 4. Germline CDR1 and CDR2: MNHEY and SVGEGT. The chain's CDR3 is CASSYGRTSGQETQYF. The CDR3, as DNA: TGTGCCAGCAGTTACGGGAGGACTAGCGGGCAAGAGACCCAGTACTTC.

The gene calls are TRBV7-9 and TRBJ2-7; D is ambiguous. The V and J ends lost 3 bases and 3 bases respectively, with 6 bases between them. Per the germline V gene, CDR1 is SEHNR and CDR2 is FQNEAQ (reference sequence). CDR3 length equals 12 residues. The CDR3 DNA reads TGTGCCAGCAGCTTGACATACTACGAGCAGTACTTC. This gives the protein CASSLTYYEQYF.

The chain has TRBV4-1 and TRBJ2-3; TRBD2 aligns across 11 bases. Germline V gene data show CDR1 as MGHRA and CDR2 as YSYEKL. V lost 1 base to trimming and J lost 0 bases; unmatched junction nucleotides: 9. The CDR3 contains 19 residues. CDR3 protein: CASSQAPPGTSGSTDTQYF. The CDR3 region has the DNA TGCGCCAGCAGCCAAGCCCCACCCGGGACTAGCGGTAGCACAGATACGCAGTATTTT.

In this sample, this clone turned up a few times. This CDR3 is CASRAWTGELFF. The CDR3 DNA is TGTGCCAGCAGGGCCTGGACCGGGGAGCTGTTTTTT. This chain connects TRBV2 to TRBJ2-2; D uncertain. V lost 6 bases and J 5 bases, leaving 7 bases between the germline ends. This CDR3 comprises 12 residues. CDR1 and CDR2 (germline): SNHLY, FYNNEI.

The CDR3 coding sequence is TGTGCCAGCAGGGGGGCAGGGGCAGCCGCCTACGAGCAGTACTTC. This codes for CASRGAGAAAYEQYF. The gene calls are TRBV27 and TRBJ2-7; possible D gene TRBD1, 6 bases. The V and J ends lost 6 bases and 2 bases respectively, with 17 bases between them. In germline, CDR1 is MNHEY, CDR2 SMNVEV (reference sequence). The CDR3 has 15 residues.

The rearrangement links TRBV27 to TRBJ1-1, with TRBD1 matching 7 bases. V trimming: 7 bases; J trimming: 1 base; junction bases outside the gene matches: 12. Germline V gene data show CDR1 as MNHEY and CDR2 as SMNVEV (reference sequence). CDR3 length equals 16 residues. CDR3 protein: CASTKLDRARNTEAFF. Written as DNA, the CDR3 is TGTGCCAGCACCAAACTCGACAGGGCTCGGAACACTGAAGCTTTCTTT.

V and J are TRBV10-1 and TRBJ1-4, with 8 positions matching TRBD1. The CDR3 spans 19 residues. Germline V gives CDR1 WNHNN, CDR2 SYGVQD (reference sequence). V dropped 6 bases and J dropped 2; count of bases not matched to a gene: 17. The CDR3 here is CASSDGQGGAQWTNEKLFF. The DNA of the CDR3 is TGCGCCAGCAGCGACGGACAGGGCGGAGCTCAATGGACTAATGAAAAACTGTTTTTT.

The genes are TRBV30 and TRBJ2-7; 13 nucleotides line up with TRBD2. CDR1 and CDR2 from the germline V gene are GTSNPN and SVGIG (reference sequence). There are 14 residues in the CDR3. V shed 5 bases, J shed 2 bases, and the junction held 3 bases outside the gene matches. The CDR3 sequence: CAWRTSGGPYEQYF. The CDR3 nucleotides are TGTGCCTGGCGGACTAGCGGGGGACCCTACGAGCAGTACTTC. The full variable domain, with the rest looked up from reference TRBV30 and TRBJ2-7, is SQTIHQWPATLVQPVGSPLSLECTVEGTSNPNLYWYRQAAGRGLQLLFYSVGIGQISSEVPQNLSASRPQDRQFILSSKKLLLSDSGFYLCAWRTSGGPYEQYFGPGTRLTVT.